This T cell receptor beta chain was recorded in a study of CD8+CD57+ T cells in acquired aplastic anemia. Study summary: Sorted CD4+ and CD8+ cells gave a mean 3.2 ug DNA, range about 0.19 to 27.4 ug. Findings of the study overall: Both patients and controls carried the same twenty-nine CD8+ CDR3 sequences.

This clonotype came up many times. Its antigen is currently unknown. All sequencing subjects had displayed CD8+CD57+ cell expansion on flow cytometry. TCR beta VDJ and CDR3 profiles were obtained from a genomic DNA template. TCRdb recomputed calls from the reads with MiXCR, one row per CDR3 protein. This sample carries more than 95,000 distinct CDR3 sequences, 30% to 45% of them seen once, and the ten largest clones take 2.6%. The length of the CDR3 is 13 residues. The V and J ends lost 10 bases and 4 bases respectively, with 16 bases between them. The chain carries TRBV12-3 or TRBV12-4 and TRBJ1-2; D is ambiguous. The source is a human donor with aplastic anemia. Specimen: sorted CD4+, CD8+, or CD8+CD57+ T cells (not recorded which) from PBMCs. CDR3 sequence (DNA): TGTGCCATTCGACACCTTGGGATCTATGGCTACACCTTC. Amino acid sequence: CAIRHLGIYGYTF.